The next 7 T cell receptor beta chains were all read from a single sample in a study of cytomegalovirus exposure and HLA in healthy donors. The PCR had 60 Vbeta and 13 Jbeta primers. Here immunoSEQ multiplex PCR was the method, and the copy in TCRdb shows in-frame clones only, minus some. The profile shows roughly 180,000 clones, 70% to 80% of them singletons. The specimen sequenced was PBMCs. The receptors stem from a man between 18 and 35 years old in good health and CMV-seronegative.

This clone has a handful of counts. V and J are TRBV6-4 and TRBJ2-7; 7 nucleotides line up with TRBD1. Germline values: CDR1 MRHNA, CDR2 SNTAGT. The CDR3 has 16 residues. The V segment lost 10 bases and the J segment 2 bases; nucleotides outside the gene matches: 17. The CDR3 DNA reads as TGTGCCACCTGGGACAGACCTACCTCTGGACCCTACGAGCAGTACTTC. Protein: CATWDRPTSGPYEQYF.

This chain links TRBV5-1 with TRBJ1-2; TRBD1 might be the D (6 bases). The germline V gene has CDR1 SGHRS and CDR2 YFSETQ. Trimming pared 2 bases from V and 0 bases from J, leaving 14 bases between. The CDR3 consists of 16 residues. CDR3 sequence (DNA): TGCGCCAGCAGCTTCGACAGGATAGCAGCTAACTATGGCTACACCTTC. Translation: CASSFDRIAANYGYTF.

This chain links TRBV7-9 with TRBJ1-1; no definite D call. The V end lost 2 bases, the J end lost 3 bases, and 7 bases lay between the germline ends. Germline V gene data show CDR1 as SEHNR and CDR2 as FQNEAQ (reference sequence). This CDR3 comprises 13 residues. Here the CDR3 DNA reads TGTGCCAGCAGCTTAATACAGCACACTGAAGCTTTCTTT. Protein: CASSLIQHTEAFF.

The gene calls are TRBV7-9 and TRBJ1-1; 7 bases map to TRBD1. The germline CDR1 and CDR2 sequences are SEHNR and FQNEAQ (reference sequence). V lost 5 bases, J lost 2 bases, and 14 bases stayed unmatched. The length of the CDR3 is 17 residues. For the CDR3, the DNA is TGTGCCAGCAGCGCACGCTCCCGGACAGGCCAAAACACTGAAGCTTTCTTT. This codes for CASSARSRTGQNTEAFF.

CDR3 in amino acids: CASSRPGGSPNQPQHF. The CDR3 DNA follows: TGTGCCAGCAGCCGCCCCGGAGGCAGTCCCAATCAGCCCCAGCATTTT. The V gene is TRBV16, the J gene TRBJ1-5, with D hard to call. CDR3 length: 16 amino acids. Trimming shortened V by 4 bases and J by 3 bases, and 16 bases separated the two germline ends. The germline V gene has CDR1 KGHSY and CDR2 FQNENV.

The chain recombines TRBV25-1 with TRBJ1-1; unclear D gene. Between the trimmed V and J ends, which lost 3 bases and 3 bases, there was a span of 11 bases. This CDR3 spans 14 amino acids. Per the germline V gene, CDR1 is MGHDK and CDR2 is SYGVNS. The CDR3 reads CASSEEGGYTEAFF. As DNA, the CDR3 is TGTGCCAGCAGTGAGGAGGGTGGGTACACTGAAGCTTTCTTT. Full variable domain (rest looked up from reference TRBV25-1 and TRBJ1-1): EADIYQTPRYLVIGTGKKITLECSQTMGHDKMYWYQQDPGMELHLIHYSYGVNSTEKGDLSSESTVSRIRTEHFPLTLESARPSHTSQYLCASSEEGGYTEAFFGQGTRLTVV.

The CDR3 region has the DNA TGTGCCAGTAGTATTCAACCAGGGGCAGGAACTGAAGCTTTCTTT. It yields the protein CASSIQPGAGTEAFF. The J gene is TRBJ1-1, the V gene TRBV19, with TRBD1 as a possible D gene (6 bases). Germline CDR1 reads LNHDA; CDR2 reads SQIVND (reference sequence). Trimming stripped 3 bases from V and 5 bases from J, with 16 bases between. The CDR3 is 15 amino acids.